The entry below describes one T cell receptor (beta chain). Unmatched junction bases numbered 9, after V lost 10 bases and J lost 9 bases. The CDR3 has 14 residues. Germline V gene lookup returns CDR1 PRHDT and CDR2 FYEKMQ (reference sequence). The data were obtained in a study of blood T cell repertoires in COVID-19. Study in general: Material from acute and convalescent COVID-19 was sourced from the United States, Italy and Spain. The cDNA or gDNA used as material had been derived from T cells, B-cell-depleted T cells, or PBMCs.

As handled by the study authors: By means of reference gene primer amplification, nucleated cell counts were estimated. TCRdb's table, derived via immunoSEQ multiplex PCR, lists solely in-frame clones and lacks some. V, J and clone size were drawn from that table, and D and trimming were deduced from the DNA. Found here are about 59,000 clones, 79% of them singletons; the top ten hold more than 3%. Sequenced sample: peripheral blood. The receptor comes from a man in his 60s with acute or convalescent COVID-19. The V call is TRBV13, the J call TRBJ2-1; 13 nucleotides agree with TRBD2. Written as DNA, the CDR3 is TGTGCCACCCGGACTAGCGGGAGTCGGACTGAGCAGTTCTTC. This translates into CATRTSGSRTEQFF.